This entry describes one T cell receptor (beta chain). Its antigen is as yet unknown. Assay used: immunoSEQ multiplex PCR; TCRdb lists only in-frame clones, some missing. The data hold 25,000 to 30,000 clones, with around 93% observed a single time. Time point given: recipient sample about 28 days before transplant, after cytoreduction. Blood collection times were about day -28 and days 30, 100, 180 posttransplant. This specimen belongs to a study of T cell clonotyping in hematopoietic cell transplantation. The CDR3 runs 15 residues. After removal of 2 bases from V and 0 bases from J, the junction contained 1 base not matched to a gene. Germline CDR1 reads KGHSH; CDR2 reads LQKENI. Study-wide findings and caveats: Higher Inverse Simpson Index values in graft donor and pretransplant recipient predicted broader posttransplant TCR diversity.

The TCR sequence derives from a man aged 45-65 years with acute myeloid leukemia. Some clones in this sample may be carry-over from other donors' samples. The sample was peripheral blood mononuclear cells, taken before stem cell transplant. The chain combines TRBV18 with TRBJ2-3, with TRBD2 matching over 8 bases. The chain's CDR3 is CASSPASGSTDTQYF. CDR3 nucleotide sequence: TGTGCCAGCTCACCAGCTAGCGGGAGCACAGATACGCAGTATTTT.